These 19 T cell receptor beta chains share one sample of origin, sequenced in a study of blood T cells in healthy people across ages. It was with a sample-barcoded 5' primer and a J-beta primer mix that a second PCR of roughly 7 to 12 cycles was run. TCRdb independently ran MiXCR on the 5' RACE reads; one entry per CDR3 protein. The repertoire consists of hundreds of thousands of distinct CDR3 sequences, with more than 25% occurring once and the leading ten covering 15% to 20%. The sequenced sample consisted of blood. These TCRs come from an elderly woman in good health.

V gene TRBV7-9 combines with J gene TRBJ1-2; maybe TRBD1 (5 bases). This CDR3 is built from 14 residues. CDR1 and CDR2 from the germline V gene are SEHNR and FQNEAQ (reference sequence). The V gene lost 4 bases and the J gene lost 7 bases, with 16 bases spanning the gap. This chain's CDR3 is CASSSWEGAGGYTF. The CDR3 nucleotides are TGTGCCAGCAGCTCGTGGGAAGGGGCGGGTGGCTACACCTTC.

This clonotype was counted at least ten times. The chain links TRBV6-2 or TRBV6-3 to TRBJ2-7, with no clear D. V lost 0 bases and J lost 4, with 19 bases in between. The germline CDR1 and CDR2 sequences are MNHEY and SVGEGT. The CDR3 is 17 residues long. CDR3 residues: CASSYSSRKTRGYEQYF. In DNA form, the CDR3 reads TGTGCCAGCAGTTACTCGTCGCGAAAGACACGAGGTTACGAGCAGTACTTC.

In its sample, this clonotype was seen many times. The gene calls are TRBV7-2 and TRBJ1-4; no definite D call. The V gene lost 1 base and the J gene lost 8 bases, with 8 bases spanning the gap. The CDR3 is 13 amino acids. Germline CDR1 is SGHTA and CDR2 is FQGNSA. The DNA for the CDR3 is TGTGCCAGCAGCTTAGGAGAGAGGGAAAAACTGTTTTTT. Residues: CASSLGEREKLFF.

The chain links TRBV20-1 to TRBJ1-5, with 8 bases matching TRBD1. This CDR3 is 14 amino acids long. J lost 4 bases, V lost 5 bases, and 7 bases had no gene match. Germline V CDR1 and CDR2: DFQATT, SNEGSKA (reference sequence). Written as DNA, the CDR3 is TGCAGTGCTGCGGGACAGGCAATTAATCAGCCCCAGCATTTT. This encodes CSAAGQAINQPQHF.

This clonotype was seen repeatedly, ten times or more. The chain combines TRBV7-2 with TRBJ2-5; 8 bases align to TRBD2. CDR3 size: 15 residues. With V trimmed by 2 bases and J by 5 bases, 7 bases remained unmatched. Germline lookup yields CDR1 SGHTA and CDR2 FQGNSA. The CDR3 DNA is TGTGCCAGCAGCTTAACGGCGGGGGGCTACGAGACCCAGTACTTC. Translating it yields CASSLTAGGYETQYF.

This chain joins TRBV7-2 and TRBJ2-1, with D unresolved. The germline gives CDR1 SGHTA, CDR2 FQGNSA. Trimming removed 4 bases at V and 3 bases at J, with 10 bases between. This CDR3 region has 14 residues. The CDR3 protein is CASSCSAGYNEQFF. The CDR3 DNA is TGTGCCAGCAGCTGTTCAGCCGGCTACAATGAGCAGTTCTTC.

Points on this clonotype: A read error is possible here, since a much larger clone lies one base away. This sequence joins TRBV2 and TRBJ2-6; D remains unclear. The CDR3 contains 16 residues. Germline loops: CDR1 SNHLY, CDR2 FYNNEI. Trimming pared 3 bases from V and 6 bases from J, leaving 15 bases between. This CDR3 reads CASSEAGRTEANVLTF. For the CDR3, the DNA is TGTGCCAGCAGTGAGGCAGGCCGTACTGAGGCCAACGTCCTGACTTTC.

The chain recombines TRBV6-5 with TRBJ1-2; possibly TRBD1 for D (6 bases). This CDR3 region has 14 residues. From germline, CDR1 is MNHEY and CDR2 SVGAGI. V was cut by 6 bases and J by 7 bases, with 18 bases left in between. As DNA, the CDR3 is TGTGCCAGCAGGCCCCCGAGGGCAGGGGTTGGCTACACCTTC. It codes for CASRPPRAGVGYTF.

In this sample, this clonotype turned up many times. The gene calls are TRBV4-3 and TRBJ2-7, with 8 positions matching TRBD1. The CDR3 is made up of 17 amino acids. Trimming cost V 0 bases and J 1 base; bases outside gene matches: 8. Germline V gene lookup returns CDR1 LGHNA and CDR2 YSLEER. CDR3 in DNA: TGCGCCAGCAGCCAAGAACTTTTAACAGGGGGATCCTACGAGCAGTACTTC. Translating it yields CASSQELLTGGSYEQYF.

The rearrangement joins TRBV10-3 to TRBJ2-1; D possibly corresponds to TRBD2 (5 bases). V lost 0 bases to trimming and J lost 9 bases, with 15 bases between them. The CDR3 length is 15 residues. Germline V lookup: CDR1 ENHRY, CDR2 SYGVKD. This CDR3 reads CAISESWRIGLEQFF. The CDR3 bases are TGTGCCATCAGTGAGTCTTGGAGGATTGGGCTTGAGCAGTTCTTC.

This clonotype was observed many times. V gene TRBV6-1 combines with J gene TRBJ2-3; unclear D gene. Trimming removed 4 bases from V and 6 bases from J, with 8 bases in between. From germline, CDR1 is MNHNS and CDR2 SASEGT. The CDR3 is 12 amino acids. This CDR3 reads CASSGSADTQYF. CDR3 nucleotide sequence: TGTGCCAGCAGTGGATCGGCCGATACGCAGTATTTT.

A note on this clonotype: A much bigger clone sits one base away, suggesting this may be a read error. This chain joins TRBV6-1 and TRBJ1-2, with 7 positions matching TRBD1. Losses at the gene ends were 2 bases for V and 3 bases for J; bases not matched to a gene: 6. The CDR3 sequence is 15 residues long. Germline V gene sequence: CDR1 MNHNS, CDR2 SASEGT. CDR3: CASSERGGGDYGYTF. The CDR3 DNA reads TGTGCCAGCAGTGAACGGGGAGGGGGCGACTATGGCTACACCTTC.

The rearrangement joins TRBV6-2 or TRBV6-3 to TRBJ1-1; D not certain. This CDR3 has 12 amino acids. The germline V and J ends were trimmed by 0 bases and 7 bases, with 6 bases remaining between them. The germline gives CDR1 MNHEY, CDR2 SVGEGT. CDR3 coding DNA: TGTGCCAGCAGTTACTCGGGCAGTGAAGCTTTCTTT. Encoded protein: CASSYSGSEAFF.

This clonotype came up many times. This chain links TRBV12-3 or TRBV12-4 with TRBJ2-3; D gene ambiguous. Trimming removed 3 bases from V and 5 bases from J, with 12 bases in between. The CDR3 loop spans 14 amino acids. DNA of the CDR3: TGTGCCAGCAGTTTCGACTTAACTCAAGATACGCAGTATTTT. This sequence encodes CASSFDLTQDTQYF.

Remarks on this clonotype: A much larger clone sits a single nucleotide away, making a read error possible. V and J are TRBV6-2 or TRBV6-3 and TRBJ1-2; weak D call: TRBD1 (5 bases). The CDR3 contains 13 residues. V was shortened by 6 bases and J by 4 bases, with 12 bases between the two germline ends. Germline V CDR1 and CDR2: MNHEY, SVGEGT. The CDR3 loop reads CASSSGAAYGYTF. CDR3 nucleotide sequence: TGTGCCAGCAGCTCCGGGGCAGCCTATGGCTACACCTTC.

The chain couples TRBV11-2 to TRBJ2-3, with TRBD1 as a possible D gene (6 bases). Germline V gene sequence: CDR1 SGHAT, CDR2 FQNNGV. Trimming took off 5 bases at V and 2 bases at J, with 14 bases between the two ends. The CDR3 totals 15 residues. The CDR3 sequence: CASSRNRANTDTQYF. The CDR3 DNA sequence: TGTGCCAGCAGCCGAAACAGGGCCAACACAGATACGCAGTATTTT.

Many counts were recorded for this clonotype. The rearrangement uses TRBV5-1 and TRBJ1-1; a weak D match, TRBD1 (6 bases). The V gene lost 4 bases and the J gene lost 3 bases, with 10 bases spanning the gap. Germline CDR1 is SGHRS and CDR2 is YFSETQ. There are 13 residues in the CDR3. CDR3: CASSDTGYTEAFF. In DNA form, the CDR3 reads TGCGCCAGCAGCGATACAGGGTACACTGAAGCTTTCTTT. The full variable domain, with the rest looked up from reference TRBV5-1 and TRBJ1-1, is KAGVTQTPRYLIKTRGQQVTLSCSPISGHRSVSWYQQTPGQGLQFLFEYFSETQRNKGNFPGRFSGRQFSNSRSEMNVSTLELGDSALYLCASSDTGYTEAFFGQGTRLTVV.

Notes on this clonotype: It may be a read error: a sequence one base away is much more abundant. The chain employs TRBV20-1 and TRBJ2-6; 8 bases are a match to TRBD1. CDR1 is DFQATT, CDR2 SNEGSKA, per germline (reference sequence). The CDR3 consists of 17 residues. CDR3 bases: TGCAGTGCCACCACCGGGACAGGCAGCTCTGGGGCCAACGTCCCGACTTTC. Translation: CSATTGTGSSGANVPTF.

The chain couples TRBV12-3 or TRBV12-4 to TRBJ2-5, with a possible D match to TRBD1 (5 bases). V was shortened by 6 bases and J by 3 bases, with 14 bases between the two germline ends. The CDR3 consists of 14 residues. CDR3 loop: CASRERQGEETQYF. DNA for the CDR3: TGTGCCAGCAGGGAAAGGCAGGGTGAAGAGACCCAGTACTTC.